Listed below are T cell receptor beta chains from one sample, sequenced in a study of spatial heterogeneity in lung cancer. TCRdb fed the 5' RACE reads into MiXCR, producing one record per CDR3 protein. The sample yields over 25,000 distinct CDR3 sequences, under 8.5% seen once. The specimen was lung tumor tissue, collected at surgery. The source is a male donor with early-stage non-small cell lung cancer. The conserved cysteine and the conserved F or W are not part of the CDR3 here. Each record gives: V gene, J gene, CDR3 protein.

v_call: TRBV20-1
j_call: TRBJ2-5
cdr3_aa: SARYAQETQY

v_call: TRBV7-2
j_call: TRBJ2-5
cdr3_aa: ASSLSASGGQETQY

v_call: TRBV11-2
j_call: TRBJ1-1
cdr3_aa: ASSLYRGGTEAF

v_call: TRBV12-3/TRBV12-4
j_call: TRBJ2-6
cdr3_aa: ASSLRDRGFPGANVLT

v_call: TRBV4-3
j_call: TRBJ2-3
cdr3_aa: ASSQGASGSSDTQY

v_call: TRBV28
j_call: TRBJ2-7
cdr3_aa: ASSLPGHSYEQY

v_call: TRBV3-1
j_call: TRBJ1-2
cdr3_aa: ASSQDPFNYGYT

v_call: TRBV4-1
j_call: TRBJ1-1
cdr3_aa: ASSLPSPGNTEAF

v_call: TRBV7-9
j_call: TRBJ2-7
cdr3_aa: ASSLNSAAYEQY

v_call: TRBV15
j_call: TRBJ2-3
cdr3_aa: ATGPPGTGRHTQY

v_call: TRBV2
j_call: TRBJ2-5
cdr3_aa: ASSRSSIKETQY

v_call: TRBV6-2/TRBV6-3
j_call: TRBJ1-5
cdr3_aa: ASRPGLYSNQPQH

v_call: TRBV5-1
j_call: TRBJ2-6
cdr3_aa: ASSNGALTFSGANVLT

v_call: TRBV5-1
j_call: TRBJ2-1
cdr3_aa: ASSTTAGTTHNEQF

v_call: TRBV7-6
j_call: TRBJ1-5
cdr3_aa: ASSLSWGEQPQH

v_call: TRBV25-1
j_call: TRBJ2-7
cdr3_aa: ASSTTGNSYEQY

v_call: TRBV28
j_call: TRBJ2-5
cdr3_aa: ASSLLGRQETQY

v_call: TRBV7-9
j_call: TRBJ1-2
cdr3_aa: ASSLDGKYGYT

v_call: TRBV2
j_call: TRBJ1-2
cdr3_aa: ASSESYGPETRGLSYT

v_call: TRBV20-1
j_call: TRBJ1-2
cdr3_aa: SASQGRYGYT